A selection of T cell receptor beta chains follows, all from one sample in a study of blood T cells in healthy people across ages. MiXCR, applied by TCRdb to the 5' RACE reads, yields one record per CDR3 protein. The repertoire consists of around 800,000 distinct CDR3 sequences, with less than 60% occurring once and the leading ten covering around 18%. Sequencing input: blood. These receptor sequences come from an older man in good health. CDR3s leave out the opening cysteine and the closing phenylalanine or tryptophan. The size entry is marked missing in some rows and otherwise reads once, few, many or a size class.

V: TRBV12-3/TRBV12-4; size: -; CDR3: ASSPSSSDTQY
V: TRBV9; size: -; CDR3: ASSVGGRAADTQY
V: TRBV3-1; size: few; CDR3: ASSRGQGADTQY
V: TRBV20-1; size: few; CDR3: SAREGGVAKNIQY
V: TRBV20-1; size: -; CDR3: SARERYNEQF
V: TRBV6-5; size: few; CDR3: ASSTPPYEQY
V: TRBV12-3/TRBV12-4; size: -; CDR3: ASNRRAGRPFSYEQY
V: TRBV27; size: many; CDR3: ASSLDGRTFDTQY
V: TRBV14; size: few; CDR3: ASSQDNAYEQY
V: TRBV7-9; size: -; CDR3: ASSRSVLGDRVEQF
V: TRBV6-2/TRBV6-3; size: -; CDR3: ASSLGTGPNYGYT
V: TRBV20-1; size: -; CDR3: SAIGLAGADTDTQY
V: TRBV27; size: -; CDR3: ASSMAGGQVLDTQY
V: TRBV28; size: -; CDR3: ASNGRRTDTQY
V: TRBV20-1; size: -; CDR3: SARPSGGPFETQY
V: TRBV4-3; size: -; CDR3: ASSPSSGGGQETQY
V: TRBV10-3; size: -; CDR3: AVRGGTASTYEQY
V: TRBV29-1; size: -; CDR3: SARFAVDTEAF
V: TRBV6-6; size: few; CDR3: ASSNGLAGVGYEQY
V: TRBV5-5; size: few; CDR3: ASSQPGGPVGYT
V: TRBV6-6; size: -; CDR3: ASSYGGGVADTQY
V: TRBV6-2/TRBV6-3; size: few; CDR3: ASSYDRGRSFPSSGANVLT
V: TRBV11-2; size: -; CDR3: ASSLDVGPSYEQY
V: TRBV7-2; size: -; CDR3: ASRPRLAGEETQY
V: TRBV9; size: -; CDR3: ASSPRDSKSSYNSPLH
V: TRBV7-3; size: -; CDR3: ASSPTNLAGGLQEQY
V: TRBV12-3/TRBV12-4; size: -; CDR3: ASRGDREGNQPQH
V: TRBV5-1; size: -; CDR3: ASRHTAPGRDRSSGANVLT
V: TRBV7-2; size: few; CDR3: ASSSRTELSYNEQF
V: TRBV5-5; size: -; CDR3: ASSKAGQGGETQY
V: TRBV5-1; size: -; CDR3: ASSSAGGRAKNIQY
V: TRBV20-1; size: -; CDR3: SASGETQTGPQH
V: TRBV7-2; size: -; CDR3: ASSSGTGLSGRLYNEQF